The T cell receptor beta chain under discussion was sequenced for a study of regulatory T cells in long-lasting Graves disease. This clonotype was observed many times. The sample's time point: newly diagnosed GD, antithyroid drugs for less than 3 months. RNA from PBMCs was the source of the TCR library. Assembly of TCR beta libraries relied on iRepertoire HTBI primers together with Arm-PCR of CDR3 regions. One entry per CDR3 protein, called by TCRdb with MiXCR from the multiplex PCR reads. Counted here are roughly 250,000 distinct CDR3 sequences, approximately 18% occurring once; the ten biggest clones make up 14%. The CDR3 is 14 residues long. The V segment lost 4 bases and the J segment 8 bases; nucleotides outside the gene matches: 7. Germline V lookup: CDR1 SGHDT, CDR2 YYEEEE. Separately, the same data were catalogued under a study of T cells in Graves' hyperthyroidism and ophthalmopathy. This second study says: Also found in blood were most expanded thyroid clonotypes above 0.001. The model predicted ophthalmopathy a median around six months before onset.

The clonotype originates from a woman in her 30s with Graves disease. The starting material was peripheral blood mononuclear cells (PBMCs), obtained at new diagnosis, from a patient treated with antithyroid drugs. The rearrangement joins TRBV5-6 to TRBJ1-4; 8 bases align to TRBD1. The CDR3 protein is CASSVDREREKLFF. The CDR3 bases are TGTGCCAGCAGCGTGGACAGGGAGAGAGAAAAACTGTTTTTT.